This entry lists 14 T cell receptor beta chains sequenced from one sample in a study of T cell repertoires in aging, cancer and after chemotherapy. Multiplex touch-down PCR with TRB-A/B primers amplified rearranged V-D-J TRB sequences. TCRdb analysed the multiplex PCR reads with MiXCR anew, one entry per CDR3 protein. The table shows about 13,000 distinct CDR3 sequences, with about 25% occurring only once. Peripheral blood genomic DNA, not sorted cells or RNA, was the template. The sequenced sample was blood. The receptors were gathered from a human donor in good health.

V is TRBV18 and J is TRBJ1-2, with 8 bases lining up with TRBD1. This CDR3 region has 15 residues. Germline V gene lookup returns CDR1 KGHSH and CDR2 LQKENI. The V and J ends lost 2 bases and 3 bases, in that order; junction bases with no gene match: 5. In DNA form, the CDR3 reads TGTGCCAGCTCACCAGACAGGGGAGTTTACTATGGCTACACCTTC. Translated, it gives CASSPDRGVYYGYTF.

The chain is built from TRBV11-2 and TRBJ1-6; maybe TRBD1 (5 bases). The ends were cut back, 8 bases at V and 4 bases at J, with 12 bases in the middle. Germline V CDR1 and CDR2: SGHAT, FQNNGV. This CDR3 is built from 14 residues. CDR3 amino acids: CASGKTEYNSPLHF. The CDR3 DNA reads TGTGCCAGCGGTAAGACAGAGTATAATTCACCCCTCCACTTT.

The rearrangement links TRBV5-1 to TRBJ2-7; perhaps TRBD2 as D (6 bases). Trimming pared 2 bases from V and 2 bases from J, leaving 14 bases between. Germline loops: CDR1 SGHRS, CDR2 YFSETQ. The CDR3 sequence is 15 residues long. The CDR3 DNA reads as TGCGCCAGCAGCTTCGGGGACTTATTGACCTACGAGCAGTACTTC. Translated, it gives CASSFGDLLTYEQYF.

The genes are TRBV7-3 and TRBJ1-1, with unresolved D. The CDR3 spans 12 residues. V lost 2 bases and J lost 4, with 5 bases in between. CDR1 is SGHTA, CDR2 FQGTGA, per germline. This CDR3 reads CASSLGVTEAFF. CDR3 sequence (DNA): TGTGCCAGCAGCTTAGGGGTCACTGAAGCTTTCTTT.

The rearrangement joins TRBV7-9 to TRBJ1-5, with TRBD1 matching 11 bases. With 1 base clipped from V and 1 base from J, the junction kept 0 bases outside the gene matches. Germline assignment: CDR1 SEHNR and CDR2 FQNEAQ (reference sequence). CDR3 size: 16 residues. The CDR3, as DNA: TGTGCCAGCAGCTTAGGGACAGGGGGCAGCAATCAGCCCCAGCATTTT. Its translation: CASSLGTGGSNQPQHF.

This chain joins TRBV12-3 or TRBV12-4 and TRBJ1-1, with 9 bases that match TRBD1. V gave up 9 bases and J gave up 9 bases; unmatched junction bases: 8. This CDR3 has 12 amino acids. The CDR3 DNA sequence: TGTGCCAGGACCGATACAGGGGGCAAAGCTTTCTTT. This codes for CARTDTGGKAFF.

The rearrangement links TRBV28 to TRBJ1-2; 7 nucleotides agree with TRBD1. Germline CDR1 is MDHEN and CDR2 is SYDVKM. Unmatched junction bases numbered 8, after V lost 3 bases and J lost 4 bases. The CDR3 consists of 15 residues. The CDR3 region has the DNA TGTGCCAGCAGTTTCGTTATAACAGGGGCCTATGGCTACACCTTC. Protein sequence: CASSFVITGAYGYTF.

A few counts support this clonotype. The chain has TRBV12-3 or TRBV12-4 and TRBJ1-3; D call uncertain. The germline V and J ends were trimmed by 5 bases and 8 bases, with 7 bases remaining between them. This CDR3 contains 11 residues. The DNA of the CDR3 is TGTGCCAGCAGTCCCCGGGACACCATATATTTT. Its protein is CASSPRDTIYF.

J is TRBJ1-5 and V is TRBV30; 7 positions match TRBD1. Germline V gene data show CDR1 as GTSNPN and CDR2 as SVGIG (reference sequence). Trimming removed 2 bases from V and 3 bases from J; junction bases left unmatched: 4. This CDR3 comprises 14 residues. CDR3 DNA sequence: TGTGCCTGGAGTCGCGACAGGGCCAATCAGCCCCAGCATTTT. It yields the protein CAWSRDRANQPQHF.

V usage is TRBV20-1 and J usage is TRBJ1-4; D remains ambiguous. The V end was cut by 7 bases, the J end by 0 bases, with 6 bases between. The CDR3 extends over 12 amino acids. Germline CDR1 reads DFQATT; CDR2 reads SNEGSKA (reference sequence). The CDR3 here is CSVRTTNEKLFF. In DNA, the CDR3 is TGCAGTGTTAGGACAACTAATGAAAAACTGTTTTTT.

This clonotype appeared a few times. This CDR3 fails to terminate in the conserved phenylalanine or tryptophan, so it likely reflects a read error. The DNA is left out, because the CDR3 cannot be placed on it with certainty; the CDR3 is given as TCRdb lists it. The gene calls are TRBV6-5 and TRBJ1-2; the table's D call, TRBD1, was not checked against the DNA. CDR1 is MNHEY and CDR2 is SVGAGI in the germline V gene. With termini counted, the CDR3 has 14 amino acids. CDR3 residues: CASSGGQGPVRGTI.

This rearrangement joins TRBV6-5 to TRBJ1-6; 7 positions match TRBD1. The germline CDR1 and CDR2 sequences are MNHEY and SVGAGI. V was pared by 7 bases and J by 4 bases, with 4 bases of the junction left unmatched. CDR3 size: 14 residues. Here the CDR3 reads CASTPGQYNSPLHF. DNA for the CDR3: TGTGCCAGCACCCCGGGACAGTATAATTCACCCCTCCACTTT.

In its sample, this clonotype ranks as medium-sized. The chain recombines TRBV29-1 with TRBJ1-2; D not certain. Trimming left V 7 bases short and J 4 bases short, with 16 bases between. CDR1 and CDR2 from the germline V gene are SQVTM and ANQGSEA. The CDR3 runs to 13 residues. The CDR3 region is CSAVVGQGYGYTF. CDR3 coding DNA: TGCAGCGCCGTGGTAGGTCAAGGCTATGGCTACACCTTC.

This clonotype was picked up a small number of times. The DNA is left out, because the CDR3 cannot be placed on it with certainty; the CDR3 is given as TCRdb lists it. This chain links TRBV12-3 or TRBV12-4 with TRBJ2-1; the D call in the table, TRBD1, was not verified against the DNA. The CDR3 spans 13 residues, counting both ends. The CDR3 is CASSFARGTVVDF.